Sequencing of this TCR beta chain was carried out in a study of vaccination effects on CD4 cells after COVID-19. Notes on this clone: Antigen unknown.

Scientists isolated CD4+ T cells after an approximately ten-day culture period ended. Half-medium exchanges with IL-2 medium took place on days 3 and 7. The CDR3 has 13 residues. V lost 2 bases, J lost 9 bases, and 11 bases lay in between. In germline, CDR1 is MNHNS, CDR2 SASEGT. Sequenced by immunoSEQ multiplex PCR; TCRdb stores in-frame clones only, minus some. Among around 46,000 clones listed, around 63% were seen once. The source was CD4+ T cells from PBMCs cultured without peptide, collected before COVID-19 vaccination. The chain carries TRBV6-1 and TRBJ2-1; D might be TRBD1 (5 bases). The sequence came from a human donor who received a COVID-19 vaccine. The CDR3 protein is CASSENSRVEQFF. In DNA, the CDR3 is TGTGCCAGCAGTGAAAACAGCAGGGTTGAGCAGTTCTTC.